The T cell receptor beta chain under discussion was sequenced for a study of cytomegalovirus exposure and HLA in healthy donors (dated by TCRdb to about 2017). Concerning the study at large: According to an earlier analysis of several hundred of the donors, 150 million to 200 million T cells yielded some 110 million unique TCR beta sequences and 276 Gb of sequence data. On average, 235,054 unique TCR beta nucleotide sequences were sequenced per donor among about 400 genotyped donors of the cohort, with 15% to 20% of those sequences being non-productive. Genome-wide SNP genotypes for about 55% of the roughly 670 donors were used in a later genetic analysis, which treated that subset as a discovery cohort. A separate validation cohort of roughly 120 different subjects was used in addition to the roughly 670-subject first cohort. To decide whether each TCR beta V gene segment behaved as functional or pseudogenic, an earlier analysis of 587 of the donors relied on high-throughput TCR beta sequencing. A later analysis re-analyzed previously published TCR beta repertoires from about 730 donors and added high-resolution HLA genotyping to study TCR occurrence patterns. The study profiled the T cell repertoires of around 700 subjects by immunosequencing and related them to cytomegalovirus serostatus. About five DR-DQ haplotypes were treated as single units for association and clustering because of strong linkage in the cohort. The study aimed to test whether cataloging public T cell receptors could reveal signatures of past pathogen exposure. Of the approximately 370 genotyped donors, roughly 80% were placed in the genetic ancestry cluster associated with self-reported Caucasian donors. High-throughput TCR immunosequencing, statistical association of individual TCRs with disease status, and machine learning were combined to predict cytomegalovirus infection status. The number of donors typed differed by locus, with about 629-630 for A, B, C, DRB1 and DQB1, more than 500 for DQA1, 606 for DPA1, and some 450 for DPB1. All discovery cohort repertoires had been generated using a single sequencing platform. HLA typing covered class I and class II loci at four-digit resolution. Alongside the repertoire data, information on donor age, sex, ethnicity and CMV serostatus was compiled. Rather than drawing on any new phenotypic data, the later analysis identified candidate immune exposures from TCR beta sequences and the way those sequences occurred across donors. An early release that covered about 600 HLA-typed donors contained approximately 300 gigabases of sequencing data and about 84 million unique TCR sequences. General conclusions and limits of the study: Immune exposure information for the cohort was limited to CMV serostatus. When HLA alleles, especially DR and DQ, strongly co-occurred, attributing TCR associations to individual alleles was difficult. Because HLA typing was unavailable for some donors at each locus, only the typed subset was used in association tests. The study listed 164 TCR beta chains as associated with cytomegalovirus. Most TCR sequences were observed very rarely across donors, whereas some public TCRs were present in many individuals. Several of the top co-occurrence clusters appeared to be linked to parvovirus B19, influenza, CMV and Epstein-Barr virus, according to a later analysis. Compared with equally common non-associated chains, HLA-associated TCR beta chains in a later analysis were more clonally expanded and had lower generation probabilities. According to a later analysis, TCR association rates differed among HLA loci, with DRB1 alleles showing the most associated TCRs and HLA-C alleles showing the fewest. In a later genetic analysis, fewer N-insertions in productive TCRs were reported among donors in an Asian-associated ancestry cluster than the approximately 710-donor mean. In this cohort, only TCR beta chains were sequenced, and detectable features were limited by the absence of alpha or paired-chain data. The 87-base-pair reads could not distinguish some IMGT-functional V segments, including TRBV6-2 and TRBV6-3, so those segments were excluded. A further reported finding was that TCR beta sequences accurately predicted the HLA-A and HLA-B alleles for most subjects in the first cohort. Three of the identified cytomegalovirus-associated TCR beta chains were confirmed in vitro to be specific for cytomegalovirus antigens. Sequencing depth was assumed to be roughly uniform across donors in the presence/absence analyses, though that assumption may not hold. The classifier was reported to diagnose cytomegalovirus status with high specificity and sensitivity in both the original and validation cohorts. In an earlier analysis of about 600 of the donors, most TCR beta V segments appeared in productive rearrangements about 90% or about 30% of the time, broadly matching IMGT annotations. The sequencing pipeline was judged likely to have produced a cluster of highly shared sequence variants as a technical artifact. Linkage disequilibrium might explain the correlated functional status among segregating V segments, but an unknown experimental factor could not be ruled out. The earlier analysis of approximately 590 of the donors excluded roughly 17 rarely observed V segments, including chromosome 9 orphons, because counts were too low. Specific HLA alleles were associated with roughly 16,000 TCR beta sequences at a false discovery rate of 0.05 in a later analysis. It was suggested by the authors that the approach could potentially be generalized to other disease states and immunological phenotypes. In a later genetic analysis, a missense DCLRE1C variant was associated with V-gene and J-gene trimming of TCR beta chains, and the association was replicated in an independent cohort. In a later analysis, most CMV-associated TCR beta chains were found to appear HLA-restricted, with HLA associations seemingly driven largely by CMV exposure.

As regards this clone: What this receptor recognizes is not known. No qualities accompany the bases; no much larger clone lies one base away.

Ends trimmed: V by 4 bases, J by 4 bases; bases unmatched to a gene: 12. The germline V gene (reference sequence) specifies LNHDA as CDR1 and SQIVND as CDR2. Spanning cysteine to phenylalanine, the CDR3 consists of 17 amino acids. CDR3 DNA only is kept here, 51 bases in frame from base 1. Libraries came from the immunoSEQ multiplex PCR assay. For the multiplex PCR, a mixture combining 60 forward primers for TCR Vbeta segments and 13 reverse primers for TCR Jbeta segments was used. Amplification of the CDR3 region of rearranged TCR beta genes was performed with a multiplex PCR assay on genomic DNA. The Illumina HiSeq System was used to sequence the amplified TCR beta libraries as 87-base-pair reads. For the original study's pipeline: In a later analysis, around 80 million unique TCR beta chains were counted across the 650 to 750 repertoires, and about 10 million of these chains were shared by at least two donors. Raw reads were error-corrected and collapsed into unique sequences with a nearest-neighbor algorithm that merged closely related sequences to remove PCR and sequencing errors. Alignment of CDR3 sequences to IMGT reference sequences was used to assign V, D and J gene segments. For a sequence to be retained, a match of at least six nucleotides to both a V gene segment and a J gene segment was required. Rearrangements were classified as productive when the CDR3 lacked stop codons and remained in frame with V and J, and all other rearrangements were classified as non-productive. Following IMGT convention, CDR3 was defined as the stretch from the second conserved V-encoded cysteine up to the conserved J-encoded phenylalanine. Sequences without an unambiguous match to a single V gene segment were excluded from the earlier analysis of about 600 of the donors. An earlier analysis of over 450 of the donors classified V segments as functional when productive rearrangements were above 56.7% and as segregating when the standard deviation between donors was above 5%. A statistical classification framework was developed to diagnose cytomegalovirus status using the catalog of TCR beta chain sequences. A later analysis assigned V and J genes by comparing TCR nucleotide sequences with IMGT/GENE-DB human TR gene sequences. A later analysis assigned CDR3 sequences and most-parsimonious VDJ recombination scenarios with the TCRdist pipeline. In a later analysis, each TCR beta chain was defined by its CDR3 amino acid sequence together with its V-gene family, and reads lacking a unique V-gene family were excluded. A later analysis removed several hundred highly shared, low-generation-probability nucleotide sequences to deal with suspected cross-contamination and a sequencing artifact. For each public chain, a later analysis derived a clonal expansion index from normalized ranks of inferred template counts within each repertoire. Generation probabilities in a later analysis came from a VDJ recombination model fitted to out-of-frame rearrangements, and those results were checked against IGoR. In a later analysis, hypergeometric tests were used to score TCR-TCR, TCR-HLA and TCR-CMV co-occurrence, with a repertoire-size bias correction applied to TCR pairs. A later analysis estimated false discovery rates by permuting HLA or CMV assignments 20 times. In a later analysis, co-occurring TCRs were grouped using DBSCAN, and TCRdist sequence similarity was added for clustering within HLA-allele-positive subsets. For co-occurrence clustering, repertoires with fewer than 30,000 or more than 120,000 public chains were excluded, along with roughly 5 repertoires with anomalous nucleotide sharing. TCRdb retrieved this table from immuneACCESS and kept in-frame rearrangements only. Not all clones are present; in checked studies, unresolved V genes account for under half, and no reason is known for the remainder. The V and J calls and the clone size are those of that table, but D and trimming were determined from the DNA. Present in this sample are over 200,000 clones, 60% to 80% of which were seen just once. The top ten clones comprise approximately 3.9% of the sample.

In total, fewer than 750 healthy bone marrow donors made up the cohort. At the time of sampling, every cohort member was nominally healthy, though immune exposures that went unrecorded were likely present. The donor was CMV seronegative and was included in the group of around 320 seronegative cohort members. Every donor gave a peripheral blood sample, and the peripheral blood mononuclear cells from that sample were used for TCR beta sequencing. Genomic DNA extraction from the blood cell samples was performed with the Qiagen DNeasy Blood Extraction Kit. The TCR comes from a male donor in good health and CMV-seronegative. The V and J genes are TRBV19 and TRBJ2-1, with 8 junctional bases fitting TRBD2. Sequenced input: PBMCs. The CDR3 reads CASSNQEGLAAYNEQFF. Read as DNA, the sequence is TGTGCCAGTAGTAACCAAGAAGGACTAGCCGCTTACAATGAGCAGTTCTTC.